One T cell receptor (beta chain) is described in this entry. What it binds is unknown. Sorted subsets were amplified in replicate PCRs using 200 ng DNA, 25,000 to 30,000 T cell genomes. Only in-frame clones appear in the TCRdb table, and some are missing; sequencing was by immunoSEQ multiplex PCR. Among approximately 1.5 million clones listed, under 99% were seen once. The CDR3 covers 14 residues. Germline assignment: CDR1 LNHDA and CDR2 SQIVND (reference sequence). With V trimmed by 5 bases and J by 7 bases, 8 bases remained unmatched. The data belong to a study of shared clonotypes between healthy human individuals. Findings and caveats of the study: It was anticipated that sequencing depth would influence how many clonotypes donors shared. Naive subsets generally exceeded memory subsets in estimated richness.

Sequenced input: naive CD4+ T cells sorted from blood. Indicated subset: CD45RA+ positively selected. This chain uses TRBV19 with TRBJ1-2; TRBD1 matches 9 bases. The sequence derives from a young man in good health. The CDR3 nucleotides read TGTGCCAGTAGTCCGTGGGGACAGGGAGCTGGCTACACCTTC. Amino acids: CASSPWGQGAGYTF. Full variable domain (remainder filled in from reference TRBV19 and TRBJ1-2): DGGITQSPKYLFRKEGQNVTLSCEQNLNHDAMYWYRQDPGQGLRLIYYSQIVNDFQKGDIAEGYSVSREKKESFPLTVTSAQKNPTAFYLCASSPWGQGAGYTFGSGTRLTVV.